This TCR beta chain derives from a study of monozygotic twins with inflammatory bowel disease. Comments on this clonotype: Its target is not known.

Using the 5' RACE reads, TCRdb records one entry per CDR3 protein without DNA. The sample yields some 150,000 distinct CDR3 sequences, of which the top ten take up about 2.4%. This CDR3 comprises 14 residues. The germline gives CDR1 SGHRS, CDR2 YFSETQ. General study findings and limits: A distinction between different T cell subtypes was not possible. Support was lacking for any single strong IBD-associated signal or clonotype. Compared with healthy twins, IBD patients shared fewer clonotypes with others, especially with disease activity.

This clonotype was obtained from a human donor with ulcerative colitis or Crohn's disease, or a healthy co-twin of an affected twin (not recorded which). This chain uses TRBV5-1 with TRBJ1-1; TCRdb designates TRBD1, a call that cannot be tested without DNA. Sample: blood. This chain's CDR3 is CASSPGTANTEAFF.